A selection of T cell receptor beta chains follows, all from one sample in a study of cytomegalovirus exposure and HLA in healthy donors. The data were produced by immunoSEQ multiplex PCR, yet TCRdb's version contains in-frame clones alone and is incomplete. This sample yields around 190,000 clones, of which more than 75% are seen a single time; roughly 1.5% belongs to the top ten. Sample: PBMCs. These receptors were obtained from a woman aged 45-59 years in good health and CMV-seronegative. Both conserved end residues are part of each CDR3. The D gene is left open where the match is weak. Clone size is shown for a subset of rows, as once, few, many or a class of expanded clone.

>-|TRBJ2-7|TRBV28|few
TGTGCCAGCACGTTCGGCGGGAACTACGAGCAGTACTTC
CASTFGGNYEQYF
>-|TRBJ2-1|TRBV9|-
TGTGCCAGCAGCGTAGAGTCGAGCTCCTACAATGAGCAGTTCTTC
CASSVESSSYNEQFF
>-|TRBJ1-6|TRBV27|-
TGTGCCAGCGCGGGGGCGTTCGATAATTCACCCCTCCACTTT
CASAGAFDNSPLHF
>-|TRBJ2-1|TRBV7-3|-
TGTGCCAGCAGCTTCTCAGCGGGCTACAATGAGCAGTTCTTC
CASSFSAGYNEQFF
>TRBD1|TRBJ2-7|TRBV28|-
TGTGCCAGCAGTTATACAGGGGAACACGAGCAGTACTTC
CASSYTGEHEQYF
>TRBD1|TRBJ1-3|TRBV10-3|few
TGTGCCATCAGTGAGCAGGGGGCTGGAAACACCATATATTTT
CAISEQGAGNTIYF
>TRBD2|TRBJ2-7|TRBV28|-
TGTGCCAGCAGCTCACCGGGGGGGTGGGAGCAGTACTTC
CASSSPGGWEQYF
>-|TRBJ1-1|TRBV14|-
TGTGCCAGCAGCCCCCGGGCAGGGCTGAACACTGAAGCTTTCTTT
CASSPRAGLNTEAFF
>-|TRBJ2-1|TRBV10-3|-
TGTGCCATCAGTGAGTCATCAGGGCAGGGTAAACATGAGCAGTTCTTC
CAISESSGQGKHEQFF
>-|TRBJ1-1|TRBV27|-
-
CASSSSTVNTEAFF
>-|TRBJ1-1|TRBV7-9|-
TGTGCCAGCAGCCTGACAGAAATTAACACTGAAGCTTTCTTT
CASSLTEINTEAFF
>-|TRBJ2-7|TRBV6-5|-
TGTGCCAGCAGTCGATCCCGACAGGCCTACGAGCAGTACTTC
CASSRSRQAYEQYF
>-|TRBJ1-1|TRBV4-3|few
TGCGCCAGCAGCCAAGATACCAGGGCGAACACTGAAGCTTTCTTT
CASSQDTRANTEAFF
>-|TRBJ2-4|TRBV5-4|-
TGTGCCAGCAGCTCACTAGGCCAAAACATTCAGTACTTC
CASSSLGQNIQYF
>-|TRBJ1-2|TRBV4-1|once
TGCGCCAGCAGCCAAGGCCGGGACTGGACTAACTATGGCTACACCTTC
CASSQGRDWTNYGYTF
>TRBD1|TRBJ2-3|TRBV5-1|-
TGCGCCAGCAGCCCCGGACAGGGAATTGATACGCAGTATTTT
CASSPGQGIDTQYF
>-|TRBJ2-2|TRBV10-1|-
TGCGCCAGCAGCAACCCGACAGACACCGGGGAGCTGTTTTTT
CASSNPTDTGELFF
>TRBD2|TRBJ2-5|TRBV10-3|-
TGTGCCATCAGTGGGGGACTAGCGGGAGCATCGGAGACCCAGTACTTC
CAISGGLAGASETQYF
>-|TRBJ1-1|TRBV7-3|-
TGTGCCAGCAGCGAGGGTACAGGGCTGAACACTGAAGCTTTCTTT
CASSEGTGLNTEAFF
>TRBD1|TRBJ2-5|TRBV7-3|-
TGTGCCAGCAGCTCCCGACAGGGCGAGACCCAGTACTTC
CASSSRQGETQYF
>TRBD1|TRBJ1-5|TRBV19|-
TGTGCCAGTAGTGCGGAGCCCGACAGGGAGAATCAGCCCCAGCATTTT
CASSAEPDRENQPQHF
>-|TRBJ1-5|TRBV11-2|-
TGTGCCAGCAGCTTACTAAGCGGTCAGCCCCAGCATTTT
CASSLLSGQPQHF
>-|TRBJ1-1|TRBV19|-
TGTGCCAGTAGTGGGCAGGGGTGGTACACTGAAGCTTTCTTT
CASSGQGWYTEAFF
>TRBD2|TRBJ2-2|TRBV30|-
TGTGCCTGGAGTCGCGGGAGGGTCCCCGGGGAGCTGTTTTTT
CAWSRGRVPGELFF
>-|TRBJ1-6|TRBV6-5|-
TGTGCCAGCAGGAAAATTGGACAGCCACCCCTCCACTTT
CASRKIGQPPLHF
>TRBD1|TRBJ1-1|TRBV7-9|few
TGTGCCAGCTCTAGCCCGGACAGGGGAGTGACCACAGAAGCTTTCTTT
CASSSPDRGVTTEAFF
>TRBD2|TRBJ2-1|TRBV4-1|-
TGCGCCAGCAGCCAAGATCAACTAGCGGGAGTCACATTGTTCTTC
CASSQDQLAGVTLFF
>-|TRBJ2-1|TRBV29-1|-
TGCAGCGTTGGTCAGGGCAACAATGAGCAGTTCTTC
CSVGQGNNEQFF
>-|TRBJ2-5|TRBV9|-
TGTGCCAGCAGCCCCCAGGACAGAAGCCGGGAGACCCAGTACTTC
CASSPQDRSRETQYF
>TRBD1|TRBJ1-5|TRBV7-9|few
TGTGCCAGCAGCCTATGGTCCGGGACAGGAAATCAGCCCCAGCATTTT
CASSLWSGTGNQPQHF
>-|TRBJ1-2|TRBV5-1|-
TGCGCCAGCAGCCCGACGGGAAATGGCTACACCTTC
CASSPTGNGYTF
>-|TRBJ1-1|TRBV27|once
TGTGCCAGCAGTTCCCCGCGGACTGAAGCTTTCTTT
CASSSPRTEAFF
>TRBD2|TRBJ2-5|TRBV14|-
TGTGCCAGCAGCCAAGAGAGGCGCGGGAGTCTTCGAGAGACCCAGTACTTC
CASSQERRGSLRETQYF
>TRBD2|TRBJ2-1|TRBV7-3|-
TGTGCCAGCAGCTTTGGCTTCGGTACTAGCGATGGGAATGAGCAGTTCTTC
CASSFGFGTSDGNEQFF
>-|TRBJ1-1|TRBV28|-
TGTGCCAGCAAAGGGGGTAATGTGGCGAACACTGAAACTTTCTTT
CASKGGNVANTETFF
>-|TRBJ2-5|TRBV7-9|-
TGTGCCAGCAGCTCCTGGGGGGGGCAACAAGAGACCCAGTACTTC
CASSSWGGQQETQYF
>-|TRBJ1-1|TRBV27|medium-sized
TGTGCCAGCGGAATGACGGGGGGTGTGAACACTGAAGCTTTCTTT
CASGMTGGVNTEAFF
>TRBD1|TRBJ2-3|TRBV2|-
TGTGCCAGCAGTGAAGGGGCAGGGGGCTGGACAGATACGCAGTATTTT
CASSEGAGGWTDTQYF
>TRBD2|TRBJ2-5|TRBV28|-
TGTGCCAGCAGTGCGGGACTAGCGGGAGGGCCGGTAGAGACCCAGTACTTC
CASSAGLAGGPVETQYF
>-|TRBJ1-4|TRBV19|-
TGTGCCAGTGCTCGACGGACAGAGGAAAAACTGTTTTTT
CASARRTEEKLFF
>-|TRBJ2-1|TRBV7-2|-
TGTGCCAGCAGCTGGACAATCCGGTCCTACAATGAGCAGTTCTTC
CASSWTIRSYNEQFF